This entry is about one T cell receptor (beta chain). Antigen: not known. This entry belongs to a study of CD8 T cells in Susac syndrome. The study's findings and limits: The study's TCR sequencing and HLA analysis covered a relatively small number of individuals, and the study acknowledged this.

V dropped 2 bases and J dropped 4; count of bases not matched to a gene: 3. The CDR3 has 14 amino acids. The germline V gene encodes CDR1 LGHNA and CDR2 YSLEER. CD8+ and CD4+ T cells taken from blood had their TCR beta sequenced. Negative isolation was used for CD8+ and CD4+ T cells and FACS enrichment for TEMRA cells. After extraction with the RNeasy kit, about 0.45 to 1 ug of the RNA was reverse transcribed using random hexamers. immunoSEQ multiplex PCR amplified TCR beta CDR3 across 54 Vbeta, 13 Jbeta. One entry per CDR3 protein results from TCRdb running MiXCR on the immunoSEQ multiplex PCR reads. The sample lists 130,000 or so distinct CDR3 sequences; 90% to 95% were seen once.

The chain uses TRBV4-3 and TRBJ1-2; 8 nucleotides match TRBD1. Sample: CD4+ T cells from PBMCs. The TCR originated in a human donor with multiple sclerosis. The CDR3 is CASSQYRGAYGYTF. CDR3 in DNA: TGCGCCAGCAGCCAATACAGGGGGGCCTATGGCTACACCTTC.